Below, 2 T cell receptor beta chains from the same sample are listed, as sequenced in a study of identical twins. MiXCR was run by TCRdb on the 5' RACE reads, yielding one entry per CDR3 protein. The top ten hold around 0.3% of the sample, which has 1.5 million to 2 million distinct CDR3 sequences, less than 35% seen once. Sequenced input: cord blood. These receptors were collected from a newborn girl in good health.

This chain links TRBV6-5 with TRBJ2-7; possible D gene TRBD2, 6 bases. The assigned J gene may be wrong: the sequence end matches TRBJ2-5 better. This CDR3 is 14 amino acids long. CDR1 and CDR2 from the germline V gene are MNHEY and SVGAGI. The CDR3 DNA follows: TGTGCCAGCAGTTATGGGGGGAAAGGAGAGACCCAGTACTTC. It translates to CASSYGGKGETQYF.

The J gene is TRBJ1-1, the V gene TRBV19; D is perhaps TRBD1 (5 bases). CDR1 is LNHDA, CDR2 SQIVND, per germline (reference sequence). CDR3 size: 14 residues. The V and J ends lost 5 bases and 3 bases respectively, with 13 bases between them. Written as DNA, the CDR3 is TGTGCCAGTAGTTATCTGGGCAGGGACACTGAAGCTTTCTTT. This codes for CASSYLGRDTEAFF.